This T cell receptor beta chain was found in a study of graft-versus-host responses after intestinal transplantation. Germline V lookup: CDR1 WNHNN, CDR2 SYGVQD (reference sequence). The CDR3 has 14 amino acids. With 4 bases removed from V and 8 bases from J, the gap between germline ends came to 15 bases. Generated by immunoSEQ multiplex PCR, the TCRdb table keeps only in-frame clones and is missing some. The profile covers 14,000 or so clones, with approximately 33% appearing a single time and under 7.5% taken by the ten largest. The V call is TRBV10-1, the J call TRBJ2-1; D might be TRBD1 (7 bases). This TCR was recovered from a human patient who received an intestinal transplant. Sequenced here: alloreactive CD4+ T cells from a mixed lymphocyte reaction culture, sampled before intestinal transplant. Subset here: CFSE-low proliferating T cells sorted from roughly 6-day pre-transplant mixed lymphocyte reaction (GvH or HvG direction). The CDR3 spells CASSGGGRGDEQFF. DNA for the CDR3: TGCGCCAGCAGTGGGGGAGGCAGGGGGGATGAGCAGTTCTTC.